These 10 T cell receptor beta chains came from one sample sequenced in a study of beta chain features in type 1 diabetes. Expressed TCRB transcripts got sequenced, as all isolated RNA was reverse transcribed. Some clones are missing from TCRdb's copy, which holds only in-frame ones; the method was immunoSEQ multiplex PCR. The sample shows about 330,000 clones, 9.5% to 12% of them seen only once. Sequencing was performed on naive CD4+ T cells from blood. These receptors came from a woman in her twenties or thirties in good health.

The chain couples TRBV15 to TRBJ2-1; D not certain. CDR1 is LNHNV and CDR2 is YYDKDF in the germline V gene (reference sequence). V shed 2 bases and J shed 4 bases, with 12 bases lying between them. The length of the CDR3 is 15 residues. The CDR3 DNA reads TGTGCCACCAGCAGAATAAGTCCTATGTACAATGAGCAGTTCTTC. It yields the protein CATSRISPMYNEQFF.

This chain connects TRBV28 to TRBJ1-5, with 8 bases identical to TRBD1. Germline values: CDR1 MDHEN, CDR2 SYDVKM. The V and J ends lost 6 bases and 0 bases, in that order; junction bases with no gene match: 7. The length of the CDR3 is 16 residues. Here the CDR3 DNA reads TGTGCCAGCAGACCAGGGGGCGAACCTAGCAATCAGCCCCAGCATTTT. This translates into CASRPGGEPSNQPQHF.

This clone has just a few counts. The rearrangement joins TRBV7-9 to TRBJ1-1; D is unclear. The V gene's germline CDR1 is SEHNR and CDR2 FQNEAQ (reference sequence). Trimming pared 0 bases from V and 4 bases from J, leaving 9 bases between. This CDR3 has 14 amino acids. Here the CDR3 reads CASSLAQGGTEAFF. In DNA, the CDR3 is TGTGCCAGCAGCTTAGCCCAAGGAGGCACTGAAGCTTTCTTT.

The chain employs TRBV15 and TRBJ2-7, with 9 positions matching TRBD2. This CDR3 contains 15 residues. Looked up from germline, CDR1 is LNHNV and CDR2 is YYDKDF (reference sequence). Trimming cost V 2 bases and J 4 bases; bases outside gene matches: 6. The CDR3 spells CATSRRGLAAYEQYF. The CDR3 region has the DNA TGTGCCACCAGCAGAAGGGGACTAGCTGCGTACGAGCAGTACTTC.

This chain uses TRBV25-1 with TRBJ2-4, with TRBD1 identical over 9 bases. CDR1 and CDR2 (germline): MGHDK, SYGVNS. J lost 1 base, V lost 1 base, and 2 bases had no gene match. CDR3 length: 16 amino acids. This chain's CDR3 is CASSESGTGAKNIQYF. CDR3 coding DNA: TGTGCCAGCAGTGAATCGGGGACAGGGGCCAAAAACATTCAGTACTTC.

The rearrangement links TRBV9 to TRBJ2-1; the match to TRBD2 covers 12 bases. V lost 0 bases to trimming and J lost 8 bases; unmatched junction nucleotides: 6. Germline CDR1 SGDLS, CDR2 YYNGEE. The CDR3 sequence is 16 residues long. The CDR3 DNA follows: TGTGCCAGCAGCGTAGGGACTAGCGGGATGTGGGATGAGCAGTTCTTC. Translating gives CASSVGTSGMWDEQFF.

In nucleotides, the CDR3 is TGTGCCAGCAGTTACGACGAAGACAGGCTTAAGTTCTTC. It translates to CASSYDEDRLKFF. This chain joins TRBV6-5 and TRBJ2-1, with D tentatively TRBD1 (6 bases). The ends were cut back, 2 bases at V and 14 bases at J, with 16 bases in the middle. The CDR3 runs 13 residues. The V gene's germline CDR1 is MNHEY and CDR2 SVGAGI.

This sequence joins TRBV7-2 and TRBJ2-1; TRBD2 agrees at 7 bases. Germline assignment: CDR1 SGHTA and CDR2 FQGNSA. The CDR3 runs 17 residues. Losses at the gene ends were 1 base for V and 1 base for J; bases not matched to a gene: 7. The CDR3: CASSLVGGGDSYNEQFF. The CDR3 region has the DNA TGTGCCAGCAGCTTAGTCGGGGGAGGGGATTCCTACAATGAGCAGTTCTTC.

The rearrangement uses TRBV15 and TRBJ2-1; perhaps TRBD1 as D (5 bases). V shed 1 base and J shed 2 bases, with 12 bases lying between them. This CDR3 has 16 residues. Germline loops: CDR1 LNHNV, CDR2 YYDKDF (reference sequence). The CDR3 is CATSRGTKGPYNEQFF. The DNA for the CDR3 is TGTGCCACCAGCAGAGGGACAAAAGGGCCCTACAATGAGCAGTTCTTC. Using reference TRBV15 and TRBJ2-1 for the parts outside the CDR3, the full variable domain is DAMVIQNPRYQVTQFGKPVTLSCSQTLNHNVMYWYQQKSSQAPKLLFHYYDKDFNNEADTPDNFQSRRPNTSFCFLDIRSPGLGDTAMYLCATSRGTKGPYNEQFFGPGTRLTVL.

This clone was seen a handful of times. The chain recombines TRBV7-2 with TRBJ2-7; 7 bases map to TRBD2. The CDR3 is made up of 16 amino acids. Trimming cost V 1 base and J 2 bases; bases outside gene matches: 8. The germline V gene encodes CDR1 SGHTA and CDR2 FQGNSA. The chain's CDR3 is CASSLGGGLTPYEQYF. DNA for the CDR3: TGTGCCAGCAGCTTAGGCGGGGGACTGACACCCTACGAGCAGTACTTC.